This T cell receptor (beta chain) was profiled in a study of cytomegalovirus exposure and HLA in healthy donors. Study-wide results and caveats: Among immune exposure information, only CMV serostatus was available.

With regard to this clone: Its antigen is not identified.

Primers for the PCR totalled 60 Vbeta and 13 Jbeta. The assay was immunoSEQ multiplex PCR, and TCRdb's table has in-frame clones only and misses some. The table includes fewer than 200,000 clones, about 80% detected once. Trimming took 5 bases from V and 4 from J; bases not matched to a gene: 4. CDR1 and CDR2 (germline): SGHVS, FQNEAQ. The CDR3 is 14 residues long. The TCR sequence derives from a woman aged 25 to 39 in good health and CMV-seronegative. The chain links TRBV7-8 to TRBJ1-5; 8 bases agree with TRBD1. Sequencing was carried out using PBMCs. CDR3 region: CASSLDRGNQPQHF. The DNA for the CDR3 is TGTGCCAGCAGCCTAGACAGGGGTAATCAGCCCCAGCATTTT. The entire variable domain, with the rest obtained from reference TRBV7-8 and TRBJ1-5, is as follows: GAGVSQSPRYKVAKRGQDVALRCDPISGHVSLFWYQQALGQGPEFLTYFQNEAQLDKSGLPSDRFFAERPEGSVSTLKIQRTQQEDSAVYLCASSLDRGNQPQHFGDGTRLSIL.